This T cell receptor beta chain was profiled in a study of blood T cell repertoires in COVID-19. At the level of the study: Sites in the United States, Italy and Spain provided acute and convalescent COVID-19 samples.

Only in-frame clones appear in the TCRdb table, and some are missing; sequencing was by immunoSEQ multiplex PCR. The sample yields about 47,000 clones, 82% seen once. There are 14 residues in the CDR3. The V gene's germline CDR1 is SGHTA and CDR2 FQGNSA. V shed 5 bases and J 6 bases; nucleotides not matched to a gene: 5. What was sequenced was peripheral blood. This TCR came from a woman in her fifties or sixties with acute or convalescent COVID-19. The chain recombines TRBV7-2 with TRBJ2-1, with 9 bases fitting TRBD1. DNA for the CDR3: TGTGCCAGCAGCCCCCGGACAGGGGCCAATGAGCAGTTCTTC. Its translation is CASSPRTGANEQFF.